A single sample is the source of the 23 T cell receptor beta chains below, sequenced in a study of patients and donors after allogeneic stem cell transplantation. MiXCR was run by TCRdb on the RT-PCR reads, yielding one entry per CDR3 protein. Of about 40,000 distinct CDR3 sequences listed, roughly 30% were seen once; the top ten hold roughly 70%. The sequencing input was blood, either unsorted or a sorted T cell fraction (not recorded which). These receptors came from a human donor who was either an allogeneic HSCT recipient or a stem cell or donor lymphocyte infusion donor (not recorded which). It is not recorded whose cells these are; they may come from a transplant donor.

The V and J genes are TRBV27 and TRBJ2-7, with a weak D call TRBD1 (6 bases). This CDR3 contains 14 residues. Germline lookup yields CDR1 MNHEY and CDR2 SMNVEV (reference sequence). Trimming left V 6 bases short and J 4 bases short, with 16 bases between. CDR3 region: CASSLTGTPYEQYF. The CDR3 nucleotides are TGTGCCAGCAGCCTCACCGGGACACCTTACGAGCAGTACTTC.

The CDR3 loop reads CASSLSRATSGRRTDTQYF. The DNA for the CDR3 is TGTGCCAGCAGCTTGTCGAGGGCGACTAGCGGGAGGCGCACAGATACGCAGTATTTT. The V gene is TRBV5-4, the J gene TRBJ2-3; 13 nucleotides match TRBD2. The CDR3 consists of 19 residues. Germline V gene data show CDR1 as SGHNT and CDR2 as YYREEE (reference sequence). V dropped 1 base and J dropped 1; count of bases not matched to a gene: 9.

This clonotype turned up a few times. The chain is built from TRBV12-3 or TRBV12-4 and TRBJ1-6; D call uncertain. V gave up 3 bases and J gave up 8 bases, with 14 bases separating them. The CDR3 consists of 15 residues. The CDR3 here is CASSFGGPKDSPLHF. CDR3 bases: TGTGCCAGCAGTTTTGGTGGCCCCAAGGATTCACCCCTCCACTTT.

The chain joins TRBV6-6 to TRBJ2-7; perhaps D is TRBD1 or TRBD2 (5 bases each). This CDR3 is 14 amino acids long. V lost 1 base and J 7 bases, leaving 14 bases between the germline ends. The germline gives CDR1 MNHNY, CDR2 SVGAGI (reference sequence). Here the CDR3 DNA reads TGTGCCAGCAGTTACTACACAGGTTCGGGGGAGCAGTACTTC. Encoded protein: CASSYYTGSGEQYF.

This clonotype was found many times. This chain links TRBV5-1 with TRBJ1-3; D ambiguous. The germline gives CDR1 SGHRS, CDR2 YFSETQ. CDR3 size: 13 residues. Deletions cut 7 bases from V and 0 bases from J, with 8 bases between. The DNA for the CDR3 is TGCGCCAGCCAGACAAACTCTGGAAACACCATATATTTT. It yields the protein CASQTNSGNTIYF.

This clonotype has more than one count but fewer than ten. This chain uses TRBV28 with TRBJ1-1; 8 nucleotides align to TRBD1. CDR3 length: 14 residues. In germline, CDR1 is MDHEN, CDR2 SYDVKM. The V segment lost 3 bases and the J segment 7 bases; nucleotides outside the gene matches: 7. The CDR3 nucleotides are TGTGCCAGCAGTTTTTGGGCAGGGGGCAGTGAAGCTTTCTTT. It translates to CASSFWAGGSEAFF.

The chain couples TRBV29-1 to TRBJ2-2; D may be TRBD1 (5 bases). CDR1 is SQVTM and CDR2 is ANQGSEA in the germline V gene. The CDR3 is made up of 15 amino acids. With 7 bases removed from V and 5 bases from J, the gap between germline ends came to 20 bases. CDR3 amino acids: CSALWGTGLTGELFF. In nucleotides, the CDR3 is TGCAGCGCCCTTTGGGGTACAGGTCTGACCGGGGAGCTGTTTTTT.

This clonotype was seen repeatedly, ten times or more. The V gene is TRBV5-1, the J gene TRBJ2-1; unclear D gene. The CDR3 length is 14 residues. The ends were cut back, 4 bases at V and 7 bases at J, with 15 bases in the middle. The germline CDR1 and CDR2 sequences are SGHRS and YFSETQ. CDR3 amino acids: CASSAAIRWNEQFF. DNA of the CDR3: TGCGCCAGCAGCGCGGCGATACGTTGGAATGAGCAGTTCTTC.

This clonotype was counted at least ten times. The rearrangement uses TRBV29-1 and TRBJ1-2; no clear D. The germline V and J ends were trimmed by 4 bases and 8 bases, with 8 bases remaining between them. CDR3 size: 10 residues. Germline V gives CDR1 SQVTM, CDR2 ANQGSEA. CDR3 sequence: CSVGEAGYTF. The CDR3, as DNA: TGCAGCGTTGGGGAGGCGGGCTACACCTTC.

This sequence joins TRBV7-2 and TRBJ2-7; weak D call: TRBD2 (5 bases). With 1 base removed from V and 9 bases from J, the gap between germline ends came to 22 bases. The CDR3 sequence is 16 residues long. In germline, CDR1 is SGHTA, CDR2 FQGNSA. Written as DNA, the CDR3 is TGTGCCAGCAGCTTAGACGGGATTGGCCCTGAATTTGCGCAGTACTTC. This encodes CASSLDGIGPEFAQYF.

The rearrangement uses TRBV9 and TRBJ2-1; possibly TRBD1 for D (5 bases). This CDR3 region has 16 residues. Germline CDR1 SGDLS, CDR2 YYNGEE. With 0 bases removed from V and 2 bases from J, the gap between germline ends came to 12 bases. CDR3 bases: TGTGCCAGCAGCGTAGCTGGGGCGGTTACCTACAATGAGCAGTTCTTC. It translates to CASSVAGAVTYNEQFF.

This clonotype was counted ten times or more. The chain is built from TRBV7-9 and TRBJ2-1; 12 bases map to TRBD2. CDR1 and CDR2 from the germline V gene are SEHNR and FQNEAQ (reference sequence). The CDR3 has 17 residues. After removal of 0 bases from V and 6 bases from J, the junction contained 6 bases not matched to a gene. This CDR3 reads CASSLASSGRALNEQFF. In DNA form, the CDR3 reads TGTGCCAGCAGCTTAGCATCTAGCGGGAGGGCCCTCAATGAGCAGTTCTTC.

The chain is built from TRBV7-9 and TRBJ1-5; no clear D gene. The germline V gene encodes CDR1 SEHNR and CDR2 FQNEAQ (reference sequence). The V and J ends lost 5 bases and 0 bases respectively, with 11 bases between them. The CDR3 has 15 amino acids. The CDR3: CASSEAGHSNQPQHF. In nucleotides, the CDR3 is TGTGCCAGCAGCGAGGCCGGGCATAGCAATCAGCCCCAGCATTTT.

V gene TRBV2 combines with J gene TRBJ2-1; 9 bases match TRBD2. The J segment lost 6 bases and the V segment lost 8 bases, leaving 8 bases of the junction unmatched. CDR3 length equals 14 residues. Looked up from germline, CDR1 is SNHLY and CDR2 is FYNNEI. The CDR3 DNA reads TGTGCCAGCCAGAGCGGGAGGCCTTCCAATGAGCAGTTCTTC. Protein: CASQSGRPSNEQFF.

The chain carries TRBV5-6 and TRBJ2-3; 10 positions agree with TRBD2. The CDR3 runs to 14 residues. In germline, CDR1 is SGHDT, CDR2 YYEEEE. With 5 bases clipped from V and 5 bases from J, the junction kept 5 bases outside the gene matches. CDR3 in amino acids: CASSLAGVEDTQYF. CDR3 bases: TGTGCCAGCAGTCTAGCGGGAGTGGAAGATACGCAGTATTTT.

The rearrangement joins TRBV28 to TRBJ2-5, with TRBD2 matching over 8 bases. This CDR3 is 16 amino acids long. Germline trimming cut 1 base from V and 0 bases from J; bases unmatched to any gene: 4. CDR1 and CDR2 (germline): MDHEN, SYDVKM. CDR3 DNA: TGTGCCAGCAGTTTATTCCCGGGAGGGTACCAAGAGACCCAGTACTTC. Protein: CASSLFPGGYQETQYF.

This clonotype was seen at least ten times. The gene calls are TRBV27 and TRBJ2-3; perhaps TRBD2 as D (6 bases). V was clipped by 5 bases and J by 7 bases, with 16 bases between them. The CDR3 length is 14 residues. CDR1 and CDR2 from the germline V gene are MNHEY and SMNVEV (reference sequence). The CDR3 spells CASSAGLLRNTQYF. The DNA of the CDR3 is TGTGCCAGCAGTGCGGGACTTCTGCGGAATACGCAGTATTTT.

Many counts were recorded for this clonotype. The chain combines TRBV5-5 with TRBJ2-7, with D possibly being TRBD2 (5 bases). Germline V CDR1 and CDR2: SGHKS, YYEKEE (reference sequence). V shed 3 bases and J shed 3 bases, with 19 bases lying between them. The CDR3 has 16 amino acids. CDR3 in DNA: TGTGCCAGCAGCTGGAAGCGGACGGTGCCCCTCTACGAGCAGTACTTC. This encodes CASSWKRTVPLYEQYF.

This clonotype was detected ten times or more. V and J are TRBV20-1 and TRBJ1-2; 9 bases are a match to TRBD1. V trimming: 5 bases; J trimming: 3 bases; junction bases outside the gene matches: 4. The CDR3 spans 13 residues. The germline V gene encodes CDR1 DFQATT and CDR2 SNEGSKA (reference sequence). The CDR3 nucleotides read TGCAGTGCTGAACAGGGGGCAGACTATGGCTACACCTTC. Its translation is CSAEQGADYGYTF.

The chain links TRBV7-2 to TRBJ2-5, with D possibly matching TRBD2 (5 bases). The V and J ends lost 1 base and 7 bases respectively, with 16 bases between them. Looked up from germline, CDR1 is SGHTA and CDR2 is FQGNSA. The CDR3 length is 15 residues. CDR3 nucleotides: TGTGCCAGCAGCTTAGTTCGCGGGCTTAGTTGGACCCAGTACTTC. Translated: CASSLVRGLSWTQYF.

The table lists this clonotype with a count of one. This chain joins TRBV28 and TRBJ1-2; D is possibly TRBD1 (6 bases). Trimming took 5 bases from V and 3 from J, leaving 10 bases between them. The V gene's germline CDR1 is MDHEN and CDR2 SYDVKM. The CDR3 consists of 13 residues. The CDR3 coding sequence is TGTGCCAGCAGTCTAAGACAGGACTATGGCTACACCTTC. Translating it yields CASSLRQDYGYTF.

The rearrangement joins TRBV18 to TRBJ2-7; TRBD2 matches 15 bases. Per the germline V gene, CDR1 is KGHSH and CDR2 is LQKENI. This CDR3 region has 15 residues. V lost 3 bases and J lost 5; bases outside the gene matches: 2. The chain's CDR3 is CASSPGTSGRNEQYF. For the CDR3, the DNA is TGTGCCAGCTCACCCGGGACTAGCGGGAGGAACGAGCAGTACTTC.

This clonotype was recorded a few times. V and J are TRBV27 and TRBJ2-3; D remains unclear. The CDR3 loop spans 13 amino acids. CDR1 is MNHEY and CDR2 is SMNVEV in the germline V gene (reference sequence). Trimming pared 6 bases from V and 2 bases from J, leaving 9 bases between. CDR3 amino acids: CASRNPFTDTQYF. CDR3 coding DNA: TGTGCCAGCAGAAACCCATTCACAGATACGCAGTATTTT.